What follows are 24 T cell receptor beta chains derived from one specimen sequenced in a study of T cells after yellow fever vaccination. TCRdb processed the 5' RACE reads anew with MiXCR; each CDR3 protein has one entry. The top ten hold around 20% of the sample, which has 230,000 or so distinct CDR3 sequences, about 3.5% seen once. Sequenced here: PBMCs, sampled 15 days after the yellow fever booster vaccination. The receptors were gathered from a man between 18 and 35 years old who received the YFV17D yellow fever vaccine.

This clonotype was seen many times. The CDR3 loop is CASSLDRAEGQYF. DNA of the CDR3: TGCGCCAGCAGCTTGGACCGAGCTGAGGGGCAGTATTTT. V is TRBV5-1 and J is TRBJ2-3, with D perhaps matching TRBD2 (5 bases). V lost 0 bases to trimming and J lost 11 bases, with 13 bases between them. Germline CDR1 reads SGHRS; CDR2 reads YFSETQ. This CDR3 has 13 amino acids.

This clonotype was observed at least ten times. V gene TRBV12-3 or TRBV12-4 combines with J gene TRBJ2-2; D is ambiguous. The V and J ends lost 6 bases and 11 bases respectively, with 13 bases between them. The CDR3 spans 12 residues. CDR3 region: CASRPAGLELFF. In DNA, the CDR3 is TGTGCCAGCAGACCAGCCGGCCTCGAGCTGTTTTTT.

This clonotype was picked up many times. The V call is TRBV20-1, the J call TRBJ2-3; D possibly corresponds to TRBD1 (6 bases). The CDR3 extends over 14 amino acids. Trimming shortened V by 3 bases and J by 2 bases, and 12 bases separated the two germline ends. CDR1 is DFQATT and CDR2 is SNEGSKA in the germline V gene (reference sequence). This chain's CDR3 is CSASGAGVTDTQYF. The CDR3 nucleotides are TGCAGTGCTAGTGGGGCAGGGGTCACAGATACGCAGTATTTT.

Notes on this clonotype: Compared with germline, one end of the junction differs, possibly owing to a read error. The V and J genes are TRBV6-1 and TRBJ2-4; unclear D gene. The CDR3 length is 12 residues. CDR1 MNHNS and CDR2 SASEGT come from the germline V gene. The CDR3 nucleotides are TGTGCCAGCCGTGAACAAATAGGCATTCAGTACTTC. This translates into CASREQIGIQYF.

In this sample, this clonotype turned up many times. The genes are TRBV12-3 or TRBV12-4 and TRBJ1-2, with unresolved D. Trimming shortened V by 4 bases and J by 4 bases, and 13 bases separated the two germline ends. The CDR3 runs to 14 residues. The CDR3 DNA reads TGTGCCAGCAGTTCGAGACGGGGAAGCTATGGCTACACCTTC. Protein sequence: CASSSRRGSYGYTF.

Many counts were recorded for this clonotype. This CDR3 is CASSLVGRGYEQYV. The CDR3 DNA is TGTGCCAGCAGCTTAGTTGGTCGGGGATACGAGCAGTACGTC. The V gene is TRBV7-9, the J gene TRBJ2-7; maybe TRBD2 (5 bases). The CDR3 is 14 amino acids. Germline assignment: CDR1 SEHNR and CDR2 FQNEAQ (reference sequence). V shed 1 base and J shed 4 bases, with 11 bases lying between them.

This clonotype occurred many times. The chain uses TRBV5-1 and TRBJ1-1; possible D gene TRBD1, 5 bases. The V end lost 2 bases, the J end lost 4 bases, and 12 bases lay between the germline ends. This CDR3 comprises 14 residues. The germline V gene has CDR1 SGHRS and CDR2 YFSETQ. CDR3 coding DNA: TGCGCCAGCAGCTTCCAGGGCGGCGGCACTGAAGCTTTCTTT. It translates to CASSFQGGGTEAFF. Full variable domain (outside the CDR3, taken from reference TRBV5-1 and TRBJ1-1): KAGVTQTPRYLIKTRGQQVTLSCSPISGHRSVSWYQQTPGQGLQFLFEYFSETQRNKGNFPGRFSGRQFSNSRSEMNVSTLELGDSALYLCASSFQGGGTEAFFGQGTRLTVV.

This clonotype has more than one count but fewer than ten. This chain links TRBV7-3 with TRBJ2-1; 10 positions match TRBD1. CDR1 and CDR2 from the germline V gene are SGHTA and FQGTGA. This CDR3 region has 15 residues. The V and J ends lost 5 bases and 9 bases, in that order; junction bases with no gene match: 10. In DNA form, the CDR3 reads TGTGCCAGCAGCCCTAGTGACAGGGGGCTTACTGAGCAGTTCTTC. Its translation is CASSPSDRGLTEQFF. Supplemented by reference TRBV7-3 and TRBJ2-1, the full variable domain reads GAGVSQTPSNKVTEKGKYVELRCDPISGHTALYWYRQSLGQGPEFLIYFQGTGAADDSGLPNDRFFAVRPEGSVSTLKIQRTERGDSAVYLCASSPSDRGLTEQFFGPGTRLTVL.

This clonotype came up many times. The rearrangement joins TRBV7-6 to TRBJ2-7; 10 nucleotides match TRBD2. With 5 bases clipped from V and 4 bases from J, the junction kept 8 bases outside the gene matches. This CDR3 has 15 amino acids. Germline CDR1 reads SGHVS; CDR2 reads FNYEAQ. In nucleotides, the CDR3 is TGTGCCAGCAGCCCAGCGGGAGGGCAGCTTTACGAGCAGTACTTC. Its protein product is CASSPAGGQLYEQYF.

This clonotype was counted many times. The CDR3 DNA sequence: TGTGCCAGCAGCCAAGGAGCGGAGCAGTACGTC. Translating it yields CASSQGAEQYV. The chain is built from TRBV3-1 and TRBJ2-7; D ambiguous. The CDR3 length is 11 residues. Germline lookup yields CDR1 LGHDT and CDR2 YNNKEL (reference sequence). Trimming pared 1 base from V and 7 bases from J, leaving 5 bases between.

This clonotype was seen at least ten times. The chain carries TRBV7-2 and TRBJ2-1; possible D gene TRBD2, 5 bases. CDR3 size: 14 residues. Trimming removed 3 bases from V and 16 bases from J, with 22 bases in between. The germline gives CDR1 SGHTA, CDR2 FQGNSA. The CDR3 DNA follows: TGTGCCAGCAGCTTTGTAACTGAGGTTGAGGGTGTTTTCTTC. The encoded protein is CASSFVTEVEGVFF.

Of note for this clonotype: A much larger clone lies one base from this, so it may be a read error. The gene calls are TRBV6-5 and TRBJ1-5; 9 bases align to TRBD1. The germline gives CDR1 MNHEY, CDR2 SVGAGI. CDR3 length: 18 amino acids. This CDR3 is CACSDFRGQGISNQPQHF. In nucleotides, the CDR3 is TGTGCCTGCAGCGACTTTAGGGGACAGGGTATTAGCAATCAGCCCCAGCATTTT.

The table lists this clonotype with many counts. The chain couples TRBV3-1 to TRBJ2-7; TRBD1 matches at 10 bases. Per the germline V gene, CDR1 is LGHDT and CDR2 is YNNKEL (reference sequence). The V gene end was trimmed by 1 base and the J gene end by 7 bases; junction bases not matched to a gene: 16. This CDR3 has 18 amino acids. Here the CDR3 reads CASSQGGTGAAGGLEQYF. CDR3 in DNA: TGTGCCAGCAGCCAAGGGGGGACAGGGGCCGCTGGAGGTCTGGAGCAGTACTTC.

There are many counts of this clonotype. The chain employs TRBV7-3 and TRBJ2-6; the D is unclear. Germline CDR1 reads SGHTA; CDR2 reads FQGTGA. Deletions cut 5 bases from V and 0 bases from J, with 8 bases between. CDR3 length equals 15 residues. In DNA, the CDR3 is TGTGCCAGCAGCCGATCGCGCTCTGGGGCCAACGTCCTGACTTTC. Translating gives CASSRSRSGANVLTF.

This clonotype has just a few counts. The chain has TRBV10-3 and TRBJ2-7, with D unclear. This CDR3 comprises 12 residues. CDR1 and CDR2 (germline): ENHRY, SYGVKD. The V gene lost 3 bases and the J gene lost 4 bases, with 7 bases spanning the gap. The CDR3 DNA reads as TGTGCCATCAGTGATGTCACTTACGAGCAGTACTTC. Its protein is CAISDVTYEQYF.

This clonotype was recorded at least ten times. This chain joins TRBV20-1 and TRBJ2-4; a possible D gene is TRBD1 (7 bases). Germline V gene lookup returns CDR1 DFQATT and CDR2 SNEGSKA (reference sequence). Deletions cut 6 bases from V and 9 bases from J, with 15 bases between. This CDR3 comprises 12 residues. CDR3 protein: CSAHAGGGIQYF. The CDR3 DNA reads TGCAGTGCCCACGCAGGGGGAGGCATTCAGTACTTC.

This clonotype has at least ten counts. V is TRBV7-3 and J is TRBJ2-1, with 9 bases aligning to TRBD2. The trim removed 6 bases at V and 7 bases at J, leaving 7 bases unmatched. CDR3 length equals 14 residues. CDR1 and CDR2 from the germline V gene are SGHTA and FQGTGA. DNA of the CDR3: TGTGCCAGCAGGGCTAGCGGGGTAGCAAATGAGCAGTTCTTC. Its protein product is CASRASGVANEQFF. Full variable domain (remainder filled in from reference TRBV7-3 and TRBJ2-1): GAGVSQTPSNKVTEKGKYVELRCDPISGHTALYWYRQSLGQGPEFLIYFQGTGAADDSGLPNDRFFAVRPEGSVSTLKIQRTERGDSAVYLCASRASGVANEQFFGPGTRLTVL.

In its sample, this clonotype was seen many times. The V call is TRBV12-3 or TRBV12-4, the J call TRBJ2-3, with D tentatively TRBD1 or TRBD2 (5 bases each). CDR3 length: 13 amino acids. Trimming removed 3 bases from V and 8 bases from J, with 12 bases in between. CDR3 in DNA: TGTGCCAGCAGTTTGGGGGAAGTCGGTACGCAGTATTTT. Protein: CASSLGEVGTQYF.

This clonotype was picked up a small number of times. The rearrangement uses TRBV12-5 and TRBJ2-7, with D possibly being TRBD1 (6 bases). Germline assignment: CDR1 LGHNT and CDR2 FRNRAP. Trimming stripped 5 bases from V and 6 bases from J, with 14 bases between. The CDR3 contains 13 residues. The CDR3 coding sequence is TGTGCTAGTGGTCAGAAGACAGGACCCGAGCAGTACGTC. Encoded protein: CASGQKTGPEQYV.

The J gene is TRBJ1-1, the V gene TRBV19; D perhaps matches TRBD1 (5 bases). This CDR3 is 14 amino acids long. In germline, CDR1 is LNHDA, CDR2 SQIVND (reference sequence). Trimming left V 10 bases short and J 5 bases short, with 20 bases between. CDR3 protein: CATREGHSRTEAFF. The DNA of the CDR3 is TGTGCCACCAGGGAGGGGCACAGCAGGACTGAAGCTTTCTTT.

This clonotype was counted many times. The rearrangement uses TRBV29-1 and TRBJ2-2; no reliable D call. Trimming cost V 4 bases and J 5 bases, with 11 bases left between them. The CDR3 has 13 amino acids. Germline V gene data show CDR1 as SQVTM and CDR2 as ANQGSEA. CDR3: CSVVAWMTGELFF. Here the CDR3 DNA reads TGCAGCGTTGTGGCCTGGATGACCGGGGAGCTGTTTTTT.

In its sample, this clonotype was seen many times. This chain joins TRBV28 and TRBJ2-7; possible D gene TRBD1, 6 bases. Germline lookup yields CDR1 MDHEN and CDR2 SYDVKM. The CDR3 runs to 14 residues. V lost 11 bases to trimming and J lost 3 bases, with 20 bases between them. The CDR3 protein is CARPPGDQNYEQYV. CDR3 DNA: TGTGCCCGGCCTCCAGGGGACCAGAACTACGAGCAGTACGTC.

This clonotype has ten or more counts. This chain connects TRBV18 to TRBJ2-3; a weak D match, TRBD2 (5 bases). The germline CDR1 and CDR2 sequences are KGHSH and LQKENI. This CDR3 contains 17 residues. V lost 3 bases to trimming and J lost 3 bases, with 19 bases between them. The CDR3 nucleotides read TGTGCCAGCTCACCGCTCTCCCCCCTGAGGACTACAGATACGCAGTATTTT. It encodes CASSPLSPLRTTDTQYF.

This clonotype was seen at least ten times. The chain links TRBV4-3 to TRBJ1-5, with D possibly matching TRBD1 (5 bases). The CDR3 has 15 residues. Trimming pared 0 bases from V and 6 bases from J, leaving 12 bases between. The germline gives CDR1 LGHNA, CDR2 YSLEER. CDR3 sequence reads: CASSQEYRDGQPQHF. Written as DNA, the CDR3 is TGCGCCAGCAGCCAAGAGTATAGGGACGGTCAGCCCCAGCATTTT.